This T cell receptor beta chain was recorded in a study of radiation and T cells in renal cell carcinoma. The study's findings and limits: From baseline, blood top tumor clonotypes peaked at 2 weeks post-radiation.

The time point is: blood 2 weeks post-SBRT. Indicated treatment: 15 Gy SBRT to primary tumor, nephrectomy 4 weeks later. The tumor was a clear cell renal cell carcinoma. Assay used: immunoSEQ multiplex PCR; TCRdb lists only in-frame clones, some missing. Among fewer than 55,000 clones listed, around three quarters were seen once. CDR1 SGHTA and CDR2 FQGNSA come from the germline V gene. The V gene lost 1 base and the J gene lost 4 bases, with 8 bases spanning the gap. The CDR3 sequence is 14 residues long. About this clone itself: Its antigen remains unknown.

The source is a woman between 65 and 79 years old with renal cell carcinoma. V is TRBV7-2 and J is TRBJ1-3; D gene uncertain. The input for sequencing was blood, taken from a patient whose treatment included radiotherapy and nephrectomy. CDR3: CASSLEIAGNTIYF. The CDR3 coding sequence is TGTGCCAGCAGCTTAGAAATCGCAGGAAACACCATATATTTT. The full variable domain, completed using reference TRBV7-2 and TRBJ1-3, is GAGVSQSPSNKVTEKGKDVELRCDPISGHTALYWYRQSLGQGLEFLIYFQGNSAPDKSGLPSDRFSAERTGGSVSTLTIQRTQQEDSAVYLCASSLEIAGNTIYFGEGSWLTVV.